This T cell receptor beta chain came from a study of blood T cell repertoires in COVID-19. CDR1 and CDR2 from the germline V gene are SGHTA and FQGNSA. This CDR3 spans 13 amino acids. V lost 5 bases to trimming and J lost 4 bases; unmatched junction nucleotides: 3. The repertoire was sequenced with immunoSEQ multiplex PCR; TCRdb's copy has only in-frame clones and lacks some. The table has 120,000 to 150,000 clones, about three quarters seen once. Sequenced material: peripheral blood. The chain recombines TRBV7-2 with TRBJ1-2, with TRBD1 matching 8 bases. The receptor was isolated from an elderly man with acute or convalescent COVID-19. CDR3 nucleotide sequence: TGTGCCAGCAGCCCAGGGGGCCCCTATGGCTACACCTTC. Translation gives CASSPGGPYGYTF.